This record covers a single T cell receptor beta chain. The data derive from a study of shared clonotypes between healthy human individuals. Study-wide context: Three plates each covered CD4 naive and memory; CD8 naive two, CD8 memory one.

The trim removed 6 bases at V and 5 bases at J, leaving 9 bases unmatched. Germline loops: CDR1 LNHDA, CDR2 SQIVND (reference sequence). The length of the CDR3 is 14 residues. Genomic DNA from each subset was divided evenly over several immunoSEQ plates. Measured with immunoSEQ multiplex PCR; TCRdb has only the in-frame clones, and not every one. The data contain about 100,000 clones, 68% of them singletons. The source is a man aged 25 to 40 in good health. V gene TRBV19 combines with J gene TRBJ2-7; 8 nucleotides align to TRBD2. The sample comprised memory CD8+ T cells sorted from blood. As for subset: CD45RO+ cells pooled with CCR7-negative TemRA cells. The CDR3 nucleotides read TGTGCCAGTAGCCCCGGGACTAGTAATCACGAGCAGTACTTC. Its translation: CASSPGTSNHEQYF.